This T cell receptor (beta chain) derives from a study of blood T cell repertoires in COVID-19. Study information: Whether acute or convalescent, the COVID-19 samples came from the United States, Italy and Spain.

Germline trimming cut 0 bases from V and 4 bases from J; bases unmatched to any gene: 2. The length of the CDR3 is 13 residues. The germline gives CDR1 GTSNPN, CDR2 SVGIG (reference sequence). Original data processing: Reference gene primers were amplified, and this amplification served to estimate nucleated cell counts. The data were produced by immunoSEQ multiplex PCR, yet TCRdb's version contains in-frame clones alone and is incomplete. V, J and clone size are those of that table, while D and trimming were read from the DNA. The table lists around 100,000 clones, roughly 86% of them singletons, with roughly 4% in the top ten.

The J gene is TRBJ1-2, the V gene TRBV30, with 7 positions matching TRBD1. The sequenced sample consisted of peripheral blood. This TCR was recovered from a middle-aged man with acute or convalescent COVID-19. For the CDR3, the DNA is TGTGCCTGGAGTGTGGGACAGCTCTATGGCTACACCTTC. Protein: CAWSVGQLYGYTF. The whole variable domain, remainder taken from reference TRBV30 and TRBJ1-2, is SQTIHQWPATLVQPVGSPLSLECTVEGTSNPNLYWYRQAAGRGLQLLFYSVGIGQISSEVPQNLSASRPQDRQFILSSKKLLLSDSGFYLCAWSVGQLYGYTFGSGTRLTVV.